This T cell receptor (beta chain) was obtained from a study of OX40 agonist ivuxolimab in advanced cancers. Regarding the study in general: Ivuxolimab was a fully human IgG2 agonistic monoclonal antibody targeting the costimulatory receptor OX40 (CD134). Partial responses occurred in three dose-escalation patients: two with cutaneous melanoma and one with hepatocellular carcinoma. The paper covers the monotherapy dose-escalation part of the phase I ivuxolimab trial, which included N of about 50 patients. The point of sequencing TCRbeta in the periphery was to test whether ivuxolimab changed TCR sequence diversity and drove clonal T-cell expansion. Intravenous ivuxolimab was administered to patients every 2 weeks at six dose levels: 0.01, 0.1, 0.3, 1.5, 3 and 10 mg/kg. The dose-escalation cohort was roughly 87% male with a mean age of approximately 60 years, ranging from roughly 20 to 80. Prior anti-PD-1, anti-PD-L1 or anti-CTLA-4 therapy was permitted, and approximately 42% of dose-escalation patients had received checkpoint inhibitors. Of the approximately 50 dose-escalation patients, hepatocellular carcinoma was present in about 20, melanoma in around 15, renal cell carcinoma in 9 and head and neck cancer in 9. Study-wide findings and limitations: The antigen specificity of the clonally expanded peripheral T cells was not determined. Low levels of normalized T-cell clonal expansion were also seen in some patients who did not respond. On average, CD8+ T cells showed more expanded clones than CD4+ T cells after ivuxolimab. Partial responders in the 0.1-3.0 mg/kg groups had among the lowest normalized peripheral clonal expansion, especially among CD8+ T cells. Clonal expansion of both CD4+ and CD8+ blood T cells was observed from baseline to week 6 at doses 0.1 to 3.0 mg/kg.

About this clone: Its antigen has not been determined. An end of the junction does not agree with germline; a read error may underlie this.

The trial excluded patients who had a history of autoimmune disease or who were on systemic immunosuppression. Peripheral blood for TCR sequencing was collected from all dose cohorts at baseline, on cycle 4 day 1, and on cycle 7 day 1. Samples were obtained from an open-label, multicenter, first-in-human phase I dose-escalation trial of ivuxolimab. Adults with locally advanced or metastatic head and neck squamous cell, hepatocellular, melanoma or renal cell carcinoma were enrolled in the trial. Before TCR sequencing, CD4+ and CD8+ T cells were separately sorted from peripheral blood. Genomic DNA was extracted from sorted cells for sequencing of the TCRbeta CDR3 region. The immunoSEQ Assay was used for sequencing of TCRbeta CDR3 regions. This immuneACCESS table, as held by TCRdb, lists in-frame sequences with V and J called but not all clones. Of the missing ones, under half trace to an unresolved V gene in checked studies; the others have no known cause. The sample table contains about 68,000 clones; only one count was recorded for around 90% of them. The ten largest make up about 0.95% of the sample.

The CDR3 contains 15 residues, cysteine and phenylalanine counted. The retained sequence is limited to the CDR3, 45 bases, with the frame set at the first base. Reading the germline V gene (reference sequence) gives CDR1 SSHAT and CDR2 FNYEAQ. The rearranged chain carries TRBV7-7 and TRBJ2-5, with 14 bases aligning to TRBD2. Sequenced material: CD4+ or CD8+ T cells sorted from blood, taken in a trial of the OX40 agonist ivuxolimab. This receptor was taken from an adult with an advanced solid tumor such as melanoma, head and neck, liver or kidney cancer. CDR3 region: CASSFGTSGGETQYF. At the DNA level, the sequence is TGTGCTAGCAGCTTCGGGACTAGCGGGGGTGAGACCCAGTACTTC.